This passage covers 22 T cell receptor beta chains from one sample sequenced in a study of blood T cell repertoires in COVID-19. Produced via immunoSEQ multiplex PCR; TCRdb's table is partial and in-frame only. The table records roughly 63,000 clones, less than 85% of them present only once. The specimen was peripheral blood. Receptors originate from a human donor in a cohort sampled during active COVID-19.

This chain uses TRBV10-3 with TRBJ1-3; the D is unclear. The CDR3 has 14 residues. Germline V gives CDR1 ENHRY, CDR2 SYGVKD. The V end lost 2 bases, the J end lost 0 bases, and 5 bases lay between the germline ends. CDR3 region: CAISEPGSGNTIYF. The CDR3 DNA is TGTGCCATCAGTGAGCCGGGCTCTGGAAACACCATATATTTT.

This chain connects TRBV27 to TRBJ2-1; 13 nucleotides line up with TRBD2. The CDR3 length is 17 residues. The germline gives CDR1 MNHEY, CDR2 SMNVEV (reference sequence). Unmatched junction bases numbered 13, after V lost 7 bases and J lost 7 bases. CDR3 loop: CASISHGTSGKMNEQFF. The CDR3 nucleotides read TGTGCCAGCATCTCGCACGGGACTAGCGGGAAAATGAATGAGCAGTTCTTC.

The chain joins TRBV5-1 to TRBJ1-3; the match to TRBD1 covers 7 bases. Germline values: CDR1 SGHRS, CDR2 YFSETQ. V shed 0 bases and J 0 bases; nucleotides not matched to a gene: 12. The CDR3 is made up of 19 amino acids. This chain's CDR3 is CASSLVISMDRNSGNTIYF. The CDR3 DNA is TGCGCCAGCAGCTTGGTGATCAGCATGGACAGGAACTCTGGAAACACCATATATTTT.

The rearrangement links TRBV19 to TRBJ2-1; 7 bases are shared with TRBD2. Per germline, CDR1 LNHDA and CDR2 SQIVND (reference sequence). Unmatched junction bases numbered 11, after V lost 7 bases and J lost 8 bases. The CDR3 covers 14 residues. The CDR3 nucleotides are TGTGCCAGTACTGGAGCGGGAATTCTGGATGAGCAGTTCTTC. Translating it yields CASTGAGILDEQFF. Variable domain in full (rest from reference TRBV19 and TRBJ2-1): DGGITQSPKYLFRKEGQNVTLSCEQNLNHDAMYWYRQDPGQGLRLIYYSQIVNDFQKGDIAEGYSVSREKKESFPLTVTSAQKNPTAFYLCASTGAGILDEQFFGPGTRLTVL.

The chain joins TRBV6-5 to TRBJ1-1; perhaps TRBD1 as D (5 bases). V lost 2 bases, J lost 8 bases, and 9 bases lay in between. Germline loops: CDR1 MNHEY, CDR2 SVGAGI. This CDR3 region has 12 residues. This CDR3 is CASSYMGGEAFF. The CDR3 DNA reads TGTGCCAGCAGTTACATGGGGGGAGAAGCTTTCTTT.

V usage is TRBV19 and J usage is TRBJ2-7; TRBD1 aligns across 8 bases. The CDR3 is 13 residues long. Unmatched junction bases numbered 11, after V lost 11 bases and J lost 5 bases. CDR1 is LNHDA and CDR2 is SQIVND in the germline V gene (reference sequence). CDR3 residues: CAAAATGVHEQYF. The CDR3, as DNA: TGTGCCGCCGCCGCGACAGGGGTCCACGAGCAGTACTTC.

This clone appeared a few times. This rearrangement joins TRBV18 to TRBJ2-1; TRBD1 matches at 9 bases. V lost 3 bases, J lost 6 bases, and 6 bases stayed unmatched. The CDR3 loop spans 15 amino acids. CDR1 and CDR2 (germline): KGHSH, LQKENI. The CDR3 here is CASSPGTGRGNEQFF. The CDR3 nucleotides are TGTGCCAGCTCACCCGGGACAGGGAGAGGCAATGAGCAGTTCTTC.

This clone has a handful of counts. This sequence joins TRBV7-2 and TRBJ2-5, with a tentative D call TRBD2 (5 bases). V lost 4 bases and J lost 5, with 11 bases in between. Germline V gene sequence: CDR1 SGHTA, CDR2 FQGNSA. This CDR3 is 13 amino acids long. The CDR3 is CASSSFGDETQYF. The CDR3 region has the DNA TGTGCCAGCAGCTCTTTCGGGGATGAGACCCAGTACTTC.

The rearrangement links TRBV10-1 to TRBJ2-6; 12 bases fit TRBD2. Looked up from germline, CDR1 is WNHNN and CDR2 is SYGVQD (reference sequence). This CDR3 has 19 amino acids. V was clipped by 5 bases and J by 4 bases; unmatched bases: 12. Here the CDR3 reads CASSLSSGRALYGANVLTF. The CDR3 DNA reads as TGCGCCAGCAGTCTTTCTAGCGGGAGGGCCTTATACGGGGCCAACGTCCTGACTTTC.

The chain employs TRBV4-3 and TRBJ2-7, with 12 positions matching TRBD1. The CDR3 consists of 14 residues. V lost 4 bases, J lost 6 bases, and 4 bases stayed unmatched. CDR1 is LGHNA, CDR2 YSLEER, per germline. The CDR3 region has the DNA TGCGCCAGCAGCCCGGGACAGGGGGCTCCCGAGCAGTACTTC. Translated, it gives CASSPGQGAPEQYF.

The chain employs TRBV7-2 and TRBJ2-1; 7 nucleotides line up with TRBD1. Losses at the gene ends were 5 bases for V and 6 bases for J; bases not matched to a gene: 10. The CDR3 contains 15 residues. Per the germline V gene, CDR1 is SGHTA and CDR2 is FQGNSA. This chain's CDR3 is CASSPDRQGRNEQFF. CDR3 coding DNA: TGTGCCAGCAGCCCGGACAGGCAGGGGCGCAATGAGCAGTTCTTC.

The J gene is TRBJ2-1, the V gene TRBV29-1, with D perhaps matching TRBD2 (6 bases). Germline CDR1 reads SQVTM; CDR2 reads ANQGSEA. V was trimmed by 6 bases and J by 7 bases, leaving 13 bases between them. The length of the CDR3 is 12 residues. This chain's CDR3 is CSVPGSGNEQFF. DNA for the CDR3: TGCAGCGTACCCGGGAGCGGTAATGAGCAGTTCTTC.

This clone was seen only a few times. The gene calls are TRBV15 and TRBJ2-4; TRBD1 aligns across 7 bases. Germline CDR1 is LNHNV and CDR2 is YYDKDF (reference sequence). V lost 7 bases and J lost 4; bases outside the gene matches: 16. The CDR3 has 17 amino acids. The CDR3, as DNA: TGTGCCACCAACTCGGCAGGCAGGGGGTCAGGGAAAAACATTCAGTACTTC. Its translation: CATNSAGRGSGKNIQYF.

There are a few counts of this clone. The V call is TRBV2, the J call TRBJ1-5; 9 bases align to TRBD1. The CDR3 is 16 amino acids. Germline V gene data show CDR1 as SNHLY and CDR2 as FYNNEI. The trim removed 2 bases at V and 3 bases at J, leaving 5 bases unmatched. CDR3 amino acids: CASSELRTGVNQPQHF. For the CDR3, the DNA is TGTGCCAGCAGTGAACTTAGGACAGGGGTCAATCAGCCCCAGCATTTT.

V usage is TRBV5-4 and J usage is TRBJ2-5, with D unresolved. The ends were cut back, 4 bases at V and 5 bases at J, with 9 bases in the middle. This CDR3 has 12 residues. Germline V gene lookup returns CDR1 SGHNT and CDR2 YYREEE (reference sequence). CDR3 sequence (DNA): TGTGCCAGCAGCCGGCTCGGGGAGACCCAGTACTTC. Translating it yields CASSRLGETQYF.

The CDR3 coding sequence is TGTGCCACCAGCAGACAACTAGCGGGAGGACATACTAGCACAGATACGCAGTATTTT. This encodes CATSRQLAGGHTSTDTQYF. V is TRBV15 and J is TRBJ2-3; 12 bases align to TRBD2. CDR3 length: 19 amino acids. Trimming removed 2 bases from V and 0 bases from J; junction bases left unmatched: 9. In germline, CDR1 is LNHNV, CDR2 YYDKDF (reference sequence).

This sequence joins TRBV7-9 and TRBJ1-3; a possible D gene is TRBD1 (6 bases). The V gene's germline CDR1 is SEHNR and CDR2 FQNEAQ (reference sequence). CDR3 length: 17 residues. V was pared by 3 bases and J by 0 bases, with 15 bases between. CDR3 nucleotides: TGTGCCAGCAGCTTTGGGGGGGGGCCCCTCTCTGGAAACACCATATATTTT. It yields the protein CASSFGGGPLSGNTIYF.

DNA for the CDR3: TGTGCCATACAGGGGGAAGACTACGAGCAGTACTTC. Translated, it gives CAIQGEDYEQYF. V usage is TRBV28 and J usage is TRBJ2-7, with 8 bases matching TRBD1. The V segment lost 10 bases and the J segment 3 bases; nucleotides outside the gene matches: 5. The CDR3 extends over 12 amino acids. Germline loops: CDR1 MDHEN, CDR2 SYDVKM.

This chain joins TRBV2 and TRBJ2-1; D ambiguous. V lost 3 bases and J 6 bases, leaving 12 bases between the germline ends. This CDR3 has 14 residues. Germline-derived CDR1 and CDR2 are SNHLY and FYNNEI. Here the CDR3 reads CASSDRLLANEQFF. For the CDR3, the DNA is TGTGCCAGCAGTGACAGACTCTTAGCCAATGAGCAGTTCTTC.

The rearrangement links TRBV3-1 (or the pseudogene TRBV3-2) to TRBJ2-5; a weak D match, TRBD2 (5 bases). Germline V gene data show CDR1 as LGHDT and CDR2 as YNNKEL (reference sequence). This CDR3 is 14 amino acids long. V shed 4 bases and J shed 2 bases, with 11 bases lying between them. The CDR3 protein is CASSPPGVQETQYF. CDR3 coding DNA: TGTGCCAGCAGCCCCCCCGGGGTACAAGAGACCCAGTACTTC.

The chain is built from TRBV30 and TRBJ2-7; 7 bases are shared with TRBD2. Germline V gene lookup returns CDR1 GTSNPN and CDR2 SVGIG (reference sequence). This CDR3 spans 12 amino acids. V gave up 1 base and J gave up 3 bases; unmatched junction bases: 0. The CDR3 bases are TGTGCCTGGAGTGGGGGGGGCTACGAGCAGTACTTC. It specifies CAWSGGGYEQYF. The variable domain in full, completed from reference TRBV30 and TRBJ2-7, reads SQTIHQWPATLVQPVGSPLSLECTVEGTSNPNLYWYRQAAGRGLQLLFYSVGIGQISSEVPQNLSASRPQDRQFILSSKKLLLSDSGFYLCAWSGGGYEQYFGPGTRLTVT.

This chain links TRBV5-5 with TRBJ1-1, with TRBD1 as a possible D gene (5 bases). The V and J ends lost 4 bases and 1 base respectively, with 14 bases between them. In germline, CDR1 is SGHKS, CDR2 YYEKEE (reference sequence). The CDR3 runs 15 residues. The CDR3 spells CASSVQDMANTEAFF. The CDR3 DNA sequence: TGTGCCAGCAGCGTACAGGATATGGCGAACACTGAAGCTTTCTTT. Full variable domain (outside the CDR3, taken from reference TRBV5-5 and TRBJ1-1): DAGVTQSPTHLIKTRGQQVTLRCSPISGHKSVSWYQQVLGQGPQFIFQYYEKEERGRGNFPDRFSARQFPNYSSELNVNALLLGDSALYLCASSVQDMANTEAFFGQGTRLTVV.